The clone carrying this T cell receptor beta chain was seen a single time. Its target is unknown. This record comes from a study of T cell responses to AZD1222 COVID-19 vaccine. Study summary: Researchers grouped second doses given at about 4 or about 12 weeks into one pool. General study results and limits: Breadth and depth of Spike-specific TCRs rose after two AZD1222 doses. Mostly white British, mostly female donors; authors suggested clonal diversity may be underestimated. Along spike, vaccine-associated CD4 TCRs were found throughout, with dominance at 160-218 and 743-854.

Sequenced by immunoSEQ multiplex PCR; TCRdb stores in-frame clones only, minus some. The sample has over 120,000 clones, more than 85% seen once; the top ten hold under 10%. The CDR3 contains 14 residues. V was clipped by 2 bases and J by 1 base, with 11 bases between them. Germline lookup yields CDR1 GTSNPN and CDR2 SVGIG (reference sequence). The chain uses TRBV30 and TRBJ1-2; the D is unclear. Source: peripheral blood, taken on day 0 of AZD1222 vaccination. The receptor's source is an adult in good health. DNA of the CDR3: TGTGCCTGGAGTACCGCGGGAGTTAACTATGGCTACACCTTC. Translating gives CAWSTAGVNYGYTF.